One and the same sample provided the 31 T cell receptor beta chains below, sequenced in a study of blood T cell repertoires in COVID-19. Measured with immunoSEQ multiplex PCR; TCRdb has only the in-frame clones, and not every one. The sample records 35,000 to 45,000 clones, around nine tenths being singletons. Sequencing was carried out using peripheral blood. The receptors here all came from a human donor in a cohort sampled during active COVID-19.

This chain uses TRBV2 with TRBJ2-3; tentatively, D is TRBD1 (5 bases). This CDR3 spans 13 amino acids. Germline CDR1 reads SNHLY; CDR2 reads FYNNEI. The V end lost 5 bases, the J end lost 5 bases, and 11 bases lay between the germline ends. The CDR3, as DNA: TGTGCCAGCAGTATGGGGCGGCTAGATACGCAGTATTTT. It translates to CASSMGRLDTQYF.

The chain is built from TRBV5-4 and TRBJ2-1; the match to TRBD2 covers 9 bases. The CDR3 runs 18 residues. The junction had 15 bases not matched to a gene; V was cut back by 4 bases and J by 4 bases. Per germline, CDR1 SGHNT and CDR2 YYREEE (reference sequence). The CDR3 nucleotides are TGTGCCAGCAGCCTCGGTATGCTAGCGGGGAGAACTTACAATGAGCAGTTCTTC. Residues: CASSLGMLAGRTYNEQFF.

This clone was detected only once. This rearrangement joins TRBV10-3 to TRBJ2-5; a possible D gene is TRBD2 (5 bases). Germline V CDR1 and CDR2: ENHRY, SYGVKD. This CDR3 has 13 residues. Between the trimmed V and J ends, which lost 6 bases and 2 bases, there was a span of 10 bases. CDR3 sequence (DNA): TGTGCCATCAGGAGGCTAGCACAAGAGACCCAGTACTTC. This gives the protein CAIRRLAQETQYF.

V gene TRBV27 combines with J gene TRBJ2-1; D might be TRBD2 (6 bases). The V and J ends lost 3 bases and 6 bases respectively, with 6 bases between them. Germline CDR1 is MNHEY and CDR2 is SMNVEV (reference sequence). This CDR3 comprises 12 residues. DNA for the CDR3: TGTGCCAGCAGTTTGGAGGGCAATGAGCAGTTCTTC. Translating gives CASSLEGNEQFF.

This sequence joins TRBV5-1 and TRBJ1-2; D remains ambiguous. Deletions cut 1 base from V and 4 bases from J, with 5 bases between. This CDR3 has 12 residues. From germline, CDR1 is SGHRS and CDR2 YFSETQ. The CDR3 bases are TGCGCCAGCAGCTTGCCAGGCTATGGCTACACCTTC. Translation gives CASSLPGYGYTF.

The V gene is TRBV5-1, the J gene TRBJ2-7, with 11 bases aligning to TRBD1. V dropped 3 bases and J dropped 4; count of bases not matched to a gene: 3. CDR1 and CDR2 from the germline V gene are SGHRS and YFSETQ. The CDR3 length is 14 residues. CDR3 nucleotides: TGCGCCAGCAGCTGGGGGACAGGGGGGTACGAGCAGTACTTC. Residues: CASSWGTGGYEQYF.

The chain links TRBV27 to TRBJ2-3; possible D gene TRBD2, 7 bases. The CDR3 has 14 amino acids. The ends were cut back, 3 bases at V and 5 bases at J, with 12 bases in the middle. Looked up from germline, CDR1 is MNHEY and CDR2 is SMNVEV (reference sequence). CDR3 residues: CASSLRGGGDTQYF. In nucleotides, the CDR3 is TGTGCCAGCAGTTTGAGGGGGGGTGGAGATACGCAGTATTTT.

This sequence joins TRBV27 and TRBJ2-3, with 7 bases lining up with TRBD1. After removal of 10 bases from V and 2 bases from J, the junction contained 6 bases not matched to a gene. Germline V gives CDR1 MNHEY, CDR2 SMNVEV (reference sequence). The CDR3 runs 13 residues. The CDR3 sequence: CATAGQATDTQYF. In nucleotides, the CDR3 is TGTGCCACAGCCGGACAGGCCACAGATACGCAGTATTTT.

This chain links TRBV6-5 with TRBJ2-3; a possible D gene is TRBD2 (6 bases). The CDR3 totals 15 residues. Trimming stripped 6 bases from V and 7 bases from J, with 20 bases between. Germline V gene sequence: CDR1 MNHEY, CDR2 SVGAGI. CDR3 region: CASRKGTAGSNTQYF. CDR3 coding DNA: TGTGCCAGCAGGAAAGGGACTGCCGGGTCTAATACGCAGTATTTT.

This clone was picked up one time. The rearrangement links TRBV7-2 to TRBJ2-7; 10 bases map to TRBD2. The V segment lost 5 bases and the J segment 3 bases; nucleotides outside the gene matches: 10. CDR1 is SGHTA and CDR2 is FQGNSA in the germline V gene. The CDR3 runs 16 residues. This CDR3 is CASSPISGGANYEQYF. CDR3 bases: TGTGCCAGCAGCCCCATAAGCGGGGGGGCCAACTACGAGCAGTACTTC.

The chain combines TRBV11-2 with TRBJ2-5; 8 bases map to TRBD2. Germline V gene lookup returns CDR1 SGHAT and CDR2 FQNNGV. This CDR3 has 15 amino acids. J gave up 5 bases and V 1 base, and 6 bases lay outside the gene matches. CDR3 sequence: CASSLVGGAVETQYF. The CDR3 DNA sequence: TGTGCCAGCAGCTTAGTCGGGGGGGCAGTGGAGACCCAGTACTTC.

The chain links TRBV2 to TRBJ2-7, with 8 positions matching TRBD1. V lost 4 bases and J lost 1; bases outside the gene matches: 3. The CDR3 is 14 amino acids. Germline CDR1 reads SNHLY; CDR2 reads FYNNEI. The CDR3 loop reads CASSVNRGSYEQYF. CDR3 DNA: TGTGCCAGCAGTGTAAACAGGGGGTCCTACGAGCAGTACTTC.

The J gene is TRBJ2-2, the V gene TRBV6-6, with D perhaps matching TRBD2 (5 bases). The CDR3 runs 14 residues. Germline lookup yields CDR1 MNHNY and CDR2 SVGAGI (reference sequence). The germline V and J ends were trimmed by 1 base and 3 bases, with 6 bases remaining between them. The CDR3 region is CASSYLRDTGELFF. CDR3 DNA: TGTGCCAGCAGTTACTTGCGGGACACCGGGGAGCTGTTTTTT.

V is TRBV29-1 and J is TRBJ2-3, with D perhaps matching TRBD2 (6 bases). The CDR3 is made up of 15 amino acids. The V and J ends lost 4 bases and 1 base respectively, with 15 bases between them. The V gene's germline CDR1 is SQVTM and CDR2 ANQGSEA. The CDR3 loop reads CSVGGRGMGTDTQYF. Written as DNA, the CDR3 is TGCAGCGTTGGGGGCCGGGGGATGGGCACAGATACGCAGTATTTT.

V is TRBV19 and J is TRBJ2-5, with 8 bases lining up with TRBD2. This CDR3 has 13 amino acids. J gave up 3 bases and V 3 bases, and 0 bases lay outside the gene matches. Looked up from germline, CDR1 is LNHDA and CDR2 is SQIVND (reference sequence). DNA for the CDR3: TGTGCCAGTAGTATGGGACTAGAAGAGACCCAGTACTTC. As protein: CASSMGLEETQYF.

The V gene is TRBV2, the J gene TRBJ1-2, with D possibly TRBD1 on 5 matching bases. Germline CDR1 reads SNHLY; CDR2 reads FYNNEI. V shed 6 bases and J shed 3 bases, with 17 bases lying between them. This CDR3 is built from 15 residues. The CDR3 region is CASRGGAGPYYGYTF. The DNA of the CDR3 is TGTGCCAGCAGGGGTGGGGCAGGGCCCTACTATGGCTACACCTTC.

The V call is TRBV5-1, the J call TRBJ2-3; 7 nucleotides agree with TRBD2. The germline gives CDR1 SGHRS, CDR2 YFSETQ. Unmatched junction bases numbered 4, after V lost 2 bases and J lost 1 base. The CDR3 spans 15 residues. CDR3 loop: CASSLAGRGTDTQYF. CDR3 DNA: TGCGCCAGCAGCTTAGCGGGGCGAGGCACAGATACGCAGTATTTT.

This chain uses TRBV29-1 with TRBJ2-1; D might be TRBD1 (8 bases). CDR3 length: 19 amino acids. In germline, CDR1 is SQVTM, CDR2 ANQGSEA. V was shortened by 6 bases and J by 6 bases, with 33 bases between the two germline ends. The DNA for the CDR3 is TGCAGCGTCCTCCAGGGGGGGACAGGCTTAGGGACAGAGGTCAATGAGCAGTTCTTC. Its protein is CSVLQGGTGLGTEVNEQFF.

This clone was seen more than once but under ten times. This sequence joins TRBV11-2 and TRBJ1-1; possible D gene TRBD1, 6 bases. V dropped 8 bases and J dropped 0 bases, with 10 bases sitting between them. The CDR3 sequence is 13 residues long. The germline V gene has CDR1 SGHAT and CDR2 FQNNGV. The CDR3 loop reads CASARTVNTEAFF. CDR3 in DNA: TGTGCCAGCGCCCGGACAGTGAACACTGAAGCTTTCTTT.

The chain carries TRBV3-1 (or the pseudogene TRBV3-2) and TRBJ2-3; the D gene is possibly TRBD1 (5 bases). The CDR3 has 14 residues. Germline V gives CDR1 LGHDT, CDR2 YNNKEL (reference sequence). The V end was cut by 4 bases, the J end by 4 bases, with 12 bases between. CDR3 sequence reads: CASSLVGAPDTQYF. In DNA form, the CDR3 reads TGTGCCAGCAGCCTGGTTGGGGCTCCAGATACGCAGTATTTT.

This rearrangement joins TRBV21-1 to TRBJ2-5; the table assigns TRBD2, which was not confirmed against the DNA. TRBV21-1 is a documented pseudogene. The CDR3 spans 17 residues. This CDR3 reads CASSSPGLAGPRETQYF. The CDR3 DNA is TGTGCCAGCAGCAGCCCGGGACTAGCGGGGCCCCGGGAGACCCAGTACTTC.

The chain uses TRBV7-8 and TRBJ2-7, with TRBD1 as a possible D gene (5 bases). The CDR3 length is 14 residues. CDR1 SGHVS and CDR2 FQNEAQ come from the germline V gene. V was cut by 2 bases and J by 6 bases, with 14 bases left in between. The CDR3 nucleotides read TGTGCCAGCAGCTTAAGGCAGGGTAACCTCGAGCAGTACTTC. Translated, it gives CASSLRQGNLEQYF.

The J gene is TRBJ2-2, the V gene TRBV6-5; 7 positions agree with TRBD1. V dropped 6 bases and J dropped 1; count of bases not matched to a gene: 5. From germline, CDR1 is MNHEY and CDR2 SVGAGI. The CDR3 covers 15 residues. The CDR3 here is CASSSGTVNTGELFF. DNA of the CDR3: TGTGCCAGCAGCTCCGGGACAGTGAACACCGGGGAGCTGTTTTTT.

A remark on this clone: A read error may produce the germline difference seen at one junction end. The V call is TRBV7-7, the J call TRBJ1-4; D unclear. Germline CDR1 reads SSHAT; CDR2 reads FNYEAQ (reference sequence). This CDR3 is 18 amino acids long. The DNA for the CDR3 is TGTGCTAGCAGCTTAGTTTTTCGGAGCTCTCCCCCGAATGAAAAACTGTTTTTT. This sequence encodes CASSLVFRSSPPNEKLFF.

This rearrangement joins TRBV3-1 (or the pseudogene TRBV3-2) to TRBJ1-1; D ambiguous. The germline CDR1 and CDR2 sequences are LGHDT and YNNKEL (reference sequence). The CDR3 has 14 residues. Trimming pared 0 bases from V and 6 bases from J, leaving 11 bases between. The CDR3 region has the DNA TGTGCCAGCAGCCAAGATGGAGGGTATTCTGAAGCTTTCTTT. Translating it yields CASSQDGGYSEAFF.

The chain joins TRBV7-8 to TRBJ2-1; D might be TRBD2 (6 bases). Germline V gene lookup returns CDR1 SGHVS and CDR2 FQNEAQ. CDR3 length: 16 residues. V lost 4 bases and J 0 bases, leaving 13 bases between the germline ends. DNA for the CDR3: TGTGCCAGCAGCTGGGCGGGACTCGGCTCCTACAATGAGCAGTTCTTC. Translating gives CASSWAGLGSYNEQFF.

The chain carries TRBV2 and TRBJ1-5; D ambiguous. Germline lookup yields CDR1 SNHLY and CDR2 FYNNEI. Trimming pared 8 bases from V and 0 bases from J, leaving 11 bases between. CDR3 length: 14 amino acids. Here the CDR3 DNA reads TGTGCCAGCGCCCGGGAATATAGCAATCAGCCCCAGCATTTT. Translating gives CASAREYSNQPQHF.

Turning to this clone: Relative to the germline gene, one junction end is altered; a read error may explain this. CDR3 loop: CASSTGTEEAQYF. CDR3 sequence (DNA): TGTGCCAGCTCGACCGGGACAGAAGAGGCCCAGTACTTC. The rearrangement uses TRBV12-3 or TRBV12-4 and TRBJ2-5, with 7 bases identical to TRBD1. The CDR3 loop spans 13 amino acids.

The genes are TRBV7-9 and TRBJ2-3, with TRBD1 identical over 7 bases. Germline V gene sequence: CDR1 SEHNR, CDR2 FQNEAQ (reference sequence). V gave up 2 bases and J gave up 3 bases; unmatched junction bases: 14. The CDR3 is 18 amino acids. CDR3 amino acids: CASSLSFLTGARTDTQYF. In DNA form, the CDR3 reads TGTGCCAGCAGCTTAAGTTTCCTTACAGGGGCGAGAACAGATACGCAGTATTTT. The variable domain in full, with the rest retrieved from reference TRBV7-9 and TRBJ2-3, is DTGVSQNPRHKITKRGQNVTFRCDPISEHNRLYWYRQTLGQGPEFLTYFQNEAQLEKSRLLSDRFSAERPKGSFSTLEIQRTEQGDSAMYLCASSLSFLTGARTDTQYFGPGTRLTVL.

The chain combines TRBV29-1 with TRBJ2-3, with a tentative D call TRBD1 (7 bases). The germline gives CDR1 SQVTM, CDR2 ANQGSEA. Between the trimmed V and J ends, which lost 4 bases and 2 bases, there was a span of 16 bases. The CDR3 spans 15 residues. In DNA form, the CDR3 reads TGCAGCGTTGTCAGGGCAGGGGGGAACACAGATACGCAGTATTTT. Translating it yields CSVVRAGGNTDTQYF.

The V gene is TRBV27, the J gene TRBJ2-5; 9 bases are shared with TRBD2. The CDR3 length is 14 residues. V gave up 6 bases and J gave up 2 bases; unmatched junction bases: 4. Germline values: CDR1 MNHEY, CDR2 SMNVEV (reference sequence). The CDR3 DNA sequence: TGTGCCAGCAGCGGGACTAGCCAACAAGAGACCCAGTACTTC. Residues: CASSGTSQQETQYF.